The clone carrying this T cell receptor (beta chain) was found many times. CDR1 is LGHDT, CDR2 YNNKEL, per germline (reference sequence). The J segment lost 7 bases and the V segment lost 0 bases, leaving 4 bases of the junction unmatched. The CDR3 sequence is 15 residues long. This sample is part of a study of T cell repertoires in cytomegalovirus infection. Using its own MiXCR run on the reads, TCRdb lists one record per CDR3 protein. Among just under 300,000 distinct CDR3 sequences listed, around 9.6% were seen once. The origin of this receptor is a human donor in good health (CMV status not recorded). Some clones in this sample may be carry-over from other donors' samples. The J gene is TRBJ2-1, the V gene TRBV3-1; 9 positions agree with TRBD2. The sequenced sample was PBMCs. The CDR3: CASSQDSGGGNEQFF. The CDR3 region has the DNA TGTGCCAGCAGCCAAGATAGCGGGGGAGGAAATGAGCAGTTCTTC.